These 19 T cell receptor beta chains share one sample of origin, sequenced in a study of cytomegalovirus exposure and HLA in healthy donors. With 60 Vbeta and 13 Jbeta primers, the PCR was carried out. Generated by immunoSEQ multiplex PCR, the TCRdb table keeps only in-frame clones and is missing some. The sample records about 94,000 clones, nearly 80% being singletons. Sequenced input: PBMCs. These TCRs come from a woman in her 40s in good health and CMV-seronegative.

Concerning this clone itself: A read error may produce the germline difference seen at one junction end. The chain recombines TRBV30 with TRBJ1-5; D may be TRBD1 (6 bases). Germline CDR1 is GTSNPN and CDR2 is SVGIG (reference sequence). CDR3 length: 14 amino acids. The CDR3 is CAWSRGGRNQPQNF. The CDR3 DNA is TGTGCCTGGAGTCGTGGGGGCCGCAATCAGCCCCAGAATTTT.

The V and J genes are TRBV5-8 and TRBJ1-5; D is possibly TRBD1 (5 bases). CDR3 length: 19 amino acids. The V gene lost 2 bases and the J gene lost 2 bases, with 23 bases spanning the gap. Germline assignment: CDR1 SGHTS and CDR2 YDEGEE. For the CDR3, the DNA is TGTGCCAGCAGCTTAGGACACCGGGGGGGGTATAGTGGCAATCAGCCCCAGCATTTT. It specifies CASSLGHRGGYSGNQPQHF. The whole variable domain, remainder taken from reference TRBV5-8 and TRBJ1-5, is EAGVTQSPTHLIKTRGQQATLRCSPISGHTSVYWYQQALGLGLQFLLWYDEGEERNRGNFPPRFSGRQFPNYSSELNVNALELEDSALYLCASSLGHRGGYSGNQPQHFGDGTRLSIL.

The V call is TRBV2, the J call TRBJ1-1; maybe TRBD1 (5 bases). CDR3 length: 14 residues. Trimming removed 4 bases at V and 4 bases at J, with 13 bases between. Per the germline V gene, CDR1 is SNHLY and CDR2 is FYNNEI. DNA of the CDR3: TGTGCCAGCAGTGGGGCAGGGTTTACCACTGAAGCTTTCTTT. It specifies CASSGAGFTTEAFF.

The chain recombines TRBV7-2 with TRBJ1-6; 7 positions match TRBD1. CDR1 is SGHTA and CDR2 is FQGNSA in the germline V gene. Trimming removed 5 bases from V and 10 bases from J; junction bases left unmatched: 11. This CDR3 region has 15 residues. CDR3 bases: TGTGCCAGCAGCCTCCTGACAGGGTTGGAGTCACCCCTCCACTTT. It translates to CASSLLTGLESPLHF.

The chain has TRBV4-2 and TRBJ2-7; perhaps TRBD1 as D (6 bases). This CDR3 is built from 15 residues. V dropped 2 bases and J dropped 6 bases, with 17 bases sitting between them. Germline V gives CDR1 LGHNA, CDR2 YNFKEQ. The CDR3 DNA sequence: TGTGCCAGCAGCCAAAACGACAGGAGCGACTCCGAGCAGTACTTC. Protein sequence: CASSQNDRSDSEQYF.

Turning to this clone: The junction does not match germline at one end; this may be a read error. The J gene is TRBJ1-5, the V gene TRBV5-6; D remains ambiguous. Germline V lookup: CDR1 SGHDT, CDR2 YYEEEE. The length of the CDR3 is 12 residues. CDR3 sequence (DNA): TGTGCCAGCAGCTACCCAGGTCAGCCCCAGAATTTT. Translated: CASSYPGQPQNF.

The chain combines TRBV28 with TRBJ2-7; 9 bases agree with TRBD2. Per germline, CDR1 MDHEN and CDR2 SYDVKM. This CDR3 comprises 15 residues. J gave up 3 bases and V 4 bases, and 7 bases lay outside the gene matches. In DNA, the CDR3 is TGTGCCAGCAGTTCCGGGACAGCGGGGGGCTACGAGCAGTACTTC. It codes for CASSSGTAGGYEQYF.

This rearrangement joins TRBV19 to TRBJ1-5; 11 nucleotides align to TRBD1. CDR3 length: 16 amino acids. Germline CDR1 LNHDA, CDR2 SQIVND (reference sequence). Trimming took 0 bases from V and 5 from J; bases not matched to a gene: 3. The CDR3 here is CASSIERGQGDQPQHF. The CDR3, as DNA: TGTGCCAGTAGTATAGAGAGGGGACAGGGGGATCAGCCCCAGCATTTT.

This clone was seen once. The CDR3 nucleotides are TGTGCCAGCAGCATAAGGACAGGTTACTATGGCTACACCTTC. Amino acids: CASSIRTGYYGYTF. The V call is TRBV7-2, the J call TRBJ1-2; 7 nucleotides line up with TRBD1. Germline CDR1 is SGHTA and CDR2 is FQGNSA. V lost 5 bases to trimming and J lost 3 bases; unmatched junction nucleotides: 6. The CDR3 length is 14 residues.

The chain recombines TRBV7-8 with TRBJ1-1; 10 positions agree with TRBD1. Germline V gives CDR1 SGHVS, CDR2 FQNEAQ. This CDR3 spans 18 amino acids. Unmatched junction bases numbered 20, after V lost 8 bases and J lost 5 bases. The CDR3 is CASLPRLGRTGGGTEAFF. The CDR3, as DNA: TGTGCCAGCCTTCCCAGGCTGGGTCGGACAGGGGGAGGAACTGAAGCTTTCTTT.

This clone is a singleton in its sample. CDR3 protein: CASRSQGLNTEAFF. In DNA form, the CDR3 reads TGTGCCAGCCGAAGCCAGGGGTTGAACACTGAAGCTTTCTTT. The chain links TRBV7-8 to TRBJ1-1; D perhaps matches TRBD1 (6 bases). The germline gives CDR1 SGHVS, CDR2 FQNEAQ. The CDR3 extends over 14 amino acids. With 8 bases removed from V and 0 bases from J, the gap between germline ends came to 13 bases.

Of note for this clone: Sequence at one end of the junction differs from germline and may be a read error. This chain joins TRBV6-1 and TRBJ1-5, with D perhaps TRBD1 (5 bases). CDR3 size: 12 residues. Germline V gives CDR1 MNHNS, CDR2 SASEGT. Here the CDR3 reads CASGPDNQPQNF. CDR3 bases: TGTGCCAGCGGCCCGGACAATCAGCCCCAGAATTTT.

This clone was recorded only once. V and J are TRBV5-1 and TRBJ1-4, with D hard to call. Trimming took 1 base from V and 0 from J, leaving 13 bases between them. Germline assignment: CDR1 SGHRS and CDR2 YFSETQ. This CDR3 region has 17 residues. The CDR3 loop reads CASSLRWTIATNEKLFF. The CDR3 bases are TGCGCCAGCAGCTTGAGATGGACTATTGCAACTAATGAAAAACTGTTTTTT.

The J gene is TRBJ2-1, the V gene TRBV4-3; 10 bases map to TRBD1. Germline V gene sequence: CDR1 LGHNA, CDR2 YSLEER. V lost 0 bases, J lost 5 bases, and 1 base stayed unmatched. This CDR3 has 15 residues. The CDR3 reads CASSQEGTGDNEQFF. In DNA, the CDR3 is TGCGCCAGCAGCCAAGAGGGGACAGGGGACAATGAGCAGTTCTTC.

V gene TRBV7-9 combines with J gene TRBJ1-2; 7 nucleotides line up with TRBD1. The J segment lost 8 bases and the V segment lost 1 base, leaving 4 bases of the junction unmatched. The CDR3 extends over 13 amino acids. The germline V gene encodes CDR1 SEHNR and CDR2 FQNEAQ (reference sequence). This CDR3 reads CASSLGQGGGYTF. The CDR3 DNA sequence: TGTGCCAGCAGCTTAGGACAGGGAGGAGGCTACACCTTC.

CDR3: CASSGGQISYEQYF. In DNA form, the CDR3 reads TGTGCCAGCAGTGGCGGACAGATATCCTACGAGCAGTACTTC. The genes are TRBV6-1 and TRBJ2-7; tentative D call: TRBD1 (6 bases). Trimming stripped 4 bases from V and 1 base from J, with 11 bases between. Germline V gene data show CDR1 as MNHNS and CDR2 as SASEGT. This CDR3 has 14 residues.

The sample holds a few counts of this clone. The rearrangement links TRBV18 to TRBJ1-1, with 12 bases matching TRBD1. J lost 7 bases, V lost 2 bases, and 5 bases had no gene match. The CDR3 loop spans 15 amino acids. Per germline, CDR1 KGHSH and CDR2 LQKENI. CDR3 amino acids: CASSPGDRGRDEAFF. CDR3 coding DNA: TGTGCCAGCTCACCAGGGGACAGGGGGCGAGATGAAGCTTTCTTT.

The rearrangement uses TRBV5-1 and TRBJ1-6; TRBD1 matches at 8 bases. The CDR3 sequence is 13 residues long. Germline V gene sequence: CDR1 SGHRS, CDR2 YFSETQ. The junction had 8 bases not matched to a gene; V was cut back by 4 bases and J by 14 bases. Here the CDR3 reads CASSAGQGLALHF. The CDR3 DNA sequence: TGCGCCAGCAGCGCTGGACAGGGTTTGGCCCTCCACTTT.

In its sample, this clone was seen a few times. V gene TRBV4-2 combines with J gene TRBJ1-4; tentatively, D is TRBD1 (5 bases). Germline CDR1 LGHNA, CDR2 YNFKEQ. The CDR3 is 14 amino acids. V was trimmed by 4 bases and J by 0 bases, leaving 6 bases between them. CDR3 sequence: CASSPGTTNEKLFF. CDR3 coding DNA: TGTGCCAGCAGCCCAGGGACAACTAATGAAAAACTGTTTTTT.